Each of the 12 T cell receptor beta chains below was sequenced from the same sample in a study of blood T cell repertoires in COVID-19. This table comes from immunoSEQ multiplex PCR, and its TCRdb copy is limited to in-frame clones, with some not included. The sample has some 150,000 clones, approximately 91% seen once. Sequenced material: peripheral blood. The receptors originated from a woman in her sixties or seventies with acute or convalescent COVID-19.

The J gene is TRBJ2-5, the V gene TRBV29-1, with D unclear. The CDR3 contains 9 residues. V lost 7 bases, J lost 5 bases, and 5 bases lay in between. Germline V gene sequence: CDR1 SQVTM, CDR2 ANQGSEA. The CDR3 spells CSAEETQYF. DNA for the CDR3: TGCAGCGCAGAGGAGACCCAGTACTTC.

The chain uses TRBV7-9 and TRBJ2-7; 9 positions match TRBD1. CDR1 is SEHNR, CDR2 FQNEAQ, per germline (reference sequence). The CDR3 totals 15 residues. The ends lost 3 bases at V and 0 bases at J; junction bases unmatched: 3. The DNA for the CDR3 is TGTGCCAGCAGCTTTGACAGGGGGGTCTCCTACGAGCAGTACGTC. It codes for CASSFDRGVSYEQYV.

The rearrangement links TRBV29-1 to TRBJ1-2, with 9 nucleotides matching TRBD1. The CDR3 runs 14 residues. Germline V gene sequence: CDR1 SQVTM, CDR2 ANQGSEA. J was trimmed by 8 bases and V by 2 bases; bases with no gene match: 9. The CDR3 DNA reads as TGCAGCGTTGAATCGGGACAGGGCGCCAGGGGCTACACCTTC. It specifies CSVESGQGARGYTF. Filled out from reference TRBV29-1 and TRBJ1-2, the complete variable domain reads SAVISQKPSRDICQRGTSLTIQCQVDSQVTMMFWYRQQPGQSLTLIATANQGSEATYESGFVIDKFPISRPNLTFSTLTVSNMSPEDSSIYLCSVESGQGARGYTFGSGTRLTVV.

This CDR3 reads CASSPGGVNTEAFF. Here the CDR3 DNA reads TGTGCCAGCAGCCCCGGGGGGGTGAACACTGAAGCTTTCTTT. The chain couples TRBV7-2 to TRBJ1-1; the D gene is possibly TRBD1 (5 bases). CDR3 length equals 14 residues. Per the germline V gene, CDR1 is SGHTA and CDR2 is FQGNSA. Trimming shortened V by 5 bases and J by 0 bases, and 10 bases separated the two germline ends.

V usage is TRBV7-2 and J usage is TRBJ2-1, with 9 bases that match TRBD2. This CDR3 spans 17 amino acids. The J segment lost 4 bases and the V segment lost 0 bases, leaving 7 bases of the junction unmatched. CDR1 is SGHTA and CDR2 is FQGNSA in the germline V gene. The chain's CDR3 is CASSLAASGAIYNEQFF. The DNA for the CDR3 is TGTGCCAGCAGCTTAGCGGCTAGCGGGGCGATTTACAATGAGCAGTTCTTC.

J is TRBJ2-1 and V is TRBV5-1; 11 bases align to TRBD2. Trimming at V came to 0 bases and at J to 6 bases, leaving 5 bases not matched to a gene. Germline assignment: CDR1 SGHRS and CDR2 YFSETQ. The CDR3 has 16 residues. CDR3 region: CASSLVPGLAVNEQFF. CDR3 coding DNA: TGCGCCAGCAGCTTGGTTCCGGGACTAGCGGTCAATGAGCAGTTCTTC.

In DNA form, the CDR3 reads TGTGCCAGCAGCCCCGGGACAGGGTTAGAAAAACTGTTTTTT. Translated, it gives CASSPGTGLEKLFF. This chain links TRBV6-5 with TRBJ1-4, with TRBD1 matching 9 bases. The J segment lost 8 bases and the V segment lost 6 bases, leaving 7 bases of the junction unmatched. The CDR3 loop spans 14 amino acids. CDR1 is MNHEY, CDR2 SVGAGI, per germline.

The chain recombines TRBV20-1 with TRBJ1-3; D uncertain. Germline assignment: CDR1 DFQATT and CDR2 SNEGSKA (reference sequence). The CDR3 consists of 13 residues. V lost 3 bases and J 3 bases, leaving 9 bases between the germline ends. CDR3 DNA sequence: TGCAGTGCTAGTTACAACAATGGAAACACCATATATTTT. It yields the protein CSASYNNGNTIYF.

This chain uses TRBV15 with TRBJ1-3, with a possible D match to TRBD1 (6 bases). Per the germline V gene, CDR1 is LNHNV and CDR2 is YYDKDF (reference sequence). The CDR3 spans 15 residues. Trimming shortened V by 6 bases and J by 0 bases, and 12 bases separated the two germline ends. The CDR3: CATSKDRFSGNTIYF. The CDR3 DNA reads TGTGCCACCAGTAAAGACAGGTTCTCTGGAAACACCATATATTTT.

The chain has TRBV19 and TRBJ1-1; D is uncertain. CDR1 is LNHDA and CDR2 is SQIVND in the germline V gene (reference sequence). Trimming took off 4 bases at V and 1 base at J, with 10 bases between the two ends. The CDR3 spans 14 residues. In nucleotides, the CDR3 is TGTGCCAGTAGTAAGATTACTCCGAACACTGAAGCTTTCTTT. Residues: CASSKITPNTEAFF. The complete variable domain, with remaining parts taken from reference TRBV19 and TRBJ1-1, reads DGGITQSPKYLFRKEGQNVTLSCEQNLNHDAMYWYRQDPGQGLRLIYYSQIVNDFQKGDIAEGYSVSREKKESFPLTVTSAQKNPTAFYLCASSKITPNTEAFFGQGTRLTVV.

This chain uses TRBV6-5 with TRBJ1-1; the D gene is possibly TRBD1 (5 bases). CDR3 size: 14 residues. V lost 6 bases and J lost 4, with 15 bases in between. Germline CDR1 MNHEY, CDR2 SVGAGI. Here the CDR3 reads CASRPRGMITEAFF. The DNA of the CDR3 is TGTGCCAGCAGACCGCGGGGGATGATCACTGAAGCTTTCTTT.

The sample holds one count of this clone. The chain links TRBV11-2 to TRBJ1-2; TRBD1 matches at 10 bases. Germline CDR1 and CDR2: SGHAT and FQNNGV. This CDR3 region has 17 residues. The junction had 12 bases not matched to a gene; V was cut back by 8 bases and J by 0 bases. CDR3 in DNA: TGTGCCAGCCACCCTGGGACAGGGGTTTCGACTAACTATGGCTACACCTTC. This codes for CASHPGTGVSTNYGYTF.